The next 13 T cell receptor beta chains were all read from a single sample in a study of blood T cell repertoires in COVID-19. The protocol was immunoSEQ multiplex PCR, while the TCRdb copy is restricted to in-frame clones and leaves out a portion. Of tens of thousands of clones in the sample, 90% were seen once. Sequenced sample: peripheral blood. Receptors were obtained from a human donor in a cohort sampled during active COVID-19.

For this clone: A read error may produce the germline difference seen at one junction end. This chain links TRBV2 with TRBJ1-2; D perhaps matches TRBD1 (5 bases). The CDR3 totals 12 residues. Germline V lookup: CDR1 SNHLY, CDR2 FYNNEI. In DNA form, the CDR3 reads TGTGCCAGCAGTGCAGGTGCTAGGACATCTTTCTTC. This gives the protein CASSAGARTSFF.

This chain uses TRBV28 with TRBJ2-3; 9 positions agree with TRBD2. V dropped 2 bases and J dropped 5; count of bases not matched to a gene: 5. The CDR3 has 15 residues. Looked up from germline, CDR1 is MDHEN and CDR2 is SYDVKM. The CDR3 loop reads CASSLAGGKRDTQYF. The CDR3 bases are TGTGCCAGCAGTTTAGCGGGAGGGAAGCGAGATACGCAGTATTTT. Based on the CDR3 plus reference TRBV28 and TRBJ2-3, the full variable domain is DVKVTQSSRYLVKRTGEKVFLECVQDMDHENMFWYRQDPGLGLRLIYFSYDVKMKEKGDIPEGYSVSREKKERFSLILESASTNQTSMYLCASSLAGGKRDTQYFGPGTRLTVL.

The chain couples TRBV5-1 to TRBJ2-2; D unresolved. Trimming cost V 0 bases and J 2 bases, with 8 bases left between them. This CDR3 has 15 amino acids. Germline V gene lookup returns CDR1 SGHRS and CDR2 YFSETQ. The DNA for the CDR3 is TGCGCCAGCAGCTTGGCCGGTGGTAACACCGGGGAGCTGTTTTTT. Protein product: CASSLAGGNTGELFF.

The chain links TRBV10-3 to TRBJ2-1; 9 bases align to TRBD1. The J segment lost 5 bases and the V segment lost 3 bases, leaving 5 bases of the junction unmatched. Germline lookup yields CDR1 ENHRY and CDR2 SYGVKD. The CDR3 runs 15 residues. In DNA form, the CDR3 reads TGTGCCATCAGTGACCGGGACAGGGCCCACAATGAGCAGTTCTTC. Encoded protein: CAISDRDRAHNEQFF.

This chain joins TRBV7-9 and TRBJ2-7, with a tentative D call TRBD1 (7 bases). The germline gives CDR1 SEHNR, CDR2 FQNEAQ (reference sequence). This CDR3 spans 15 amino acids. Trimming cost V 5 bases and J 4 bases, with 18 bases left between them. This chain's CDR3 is CASSGRGDSPYEQYF. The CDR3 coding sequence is TGTGCCAGCAGCGGCCGCGGGGACAGCCCATACGAGCAGTACTTC.

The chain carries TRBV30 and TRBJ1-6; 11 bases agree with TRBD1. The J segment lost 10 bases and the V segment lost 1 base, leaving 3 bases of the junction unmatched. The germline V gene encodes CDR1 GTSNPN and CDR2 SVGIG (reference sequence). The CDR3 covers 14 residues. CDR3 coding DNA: TGTGCCTGGAGTGCGGGACAGGGGGTCTCACCCCTCCACTTT. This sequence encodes CAWSAGQGVSPLHF.

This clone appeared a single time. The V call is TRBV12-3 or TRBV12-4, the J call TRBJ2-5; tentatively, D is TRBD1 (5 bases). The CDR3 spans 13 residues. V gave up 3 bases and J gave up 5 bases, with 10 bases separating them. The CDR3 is CASSLSGLETQYF. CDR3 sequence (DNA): TGTGCCAGCAGTTTGTCAGGGTTGGAGACCCAGTACTTC.

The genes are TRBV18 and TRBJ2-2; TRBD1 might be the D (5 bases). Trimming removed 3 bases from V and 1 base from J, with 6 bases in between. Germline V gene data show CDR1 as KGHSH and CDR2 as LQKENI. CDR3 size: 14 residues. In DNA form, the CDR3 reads TGTGCCAGCTCACCTCAGGGGAACACCGGGGAGCTGTTTTTT. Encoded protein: CASSPQGNTGELFF.

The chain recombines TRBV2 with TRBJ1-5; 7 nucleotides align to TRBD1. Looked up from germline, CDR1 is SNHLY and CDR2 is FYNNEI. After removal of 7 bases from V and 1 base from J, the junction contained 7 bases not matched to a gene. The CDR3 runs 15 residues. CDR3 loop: CASKVTGPSNQPQHF. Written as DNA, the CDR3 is TGTGCCAGCAAAGTGACAGGGCCCAGCAATCAGCCCCAGCATTTT.

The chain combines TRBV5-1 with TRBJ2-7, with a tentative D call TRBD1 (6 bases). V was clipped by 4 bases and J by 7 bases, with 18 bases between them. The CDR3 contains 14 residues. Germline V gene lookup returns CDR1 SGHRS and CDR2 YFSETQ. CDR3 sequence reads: CASSGLTGSGEQYF. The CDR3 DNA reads TGCGCCAGCAGCGGATTAACAGGGTCGGGGGAGCAGTACTTC.

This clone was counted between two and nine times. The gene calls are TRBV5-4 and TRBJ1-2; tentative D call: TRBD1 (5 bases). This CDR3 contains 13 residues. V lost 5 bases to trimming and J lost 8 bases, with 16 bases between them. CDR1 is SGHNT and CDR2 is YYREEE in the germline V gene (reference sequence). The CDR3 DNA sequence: TGTGCCAGCAGTAGAGACAGCGTGGGAGGCTACACCTTC. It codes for CASSRDSVGGYTF.

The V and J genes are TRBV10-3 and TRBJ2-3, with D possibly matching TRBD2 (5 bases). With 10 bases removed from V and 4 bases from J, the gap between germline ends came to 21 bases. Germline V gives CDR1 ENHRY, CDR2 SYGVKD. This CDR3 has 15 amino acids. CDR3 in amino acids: CATGGPLDIPDTQYF. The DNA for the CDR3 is TGTGCCACCGGCGGGCCCCTAGATATCCCAGATACGCAGTATTTT.

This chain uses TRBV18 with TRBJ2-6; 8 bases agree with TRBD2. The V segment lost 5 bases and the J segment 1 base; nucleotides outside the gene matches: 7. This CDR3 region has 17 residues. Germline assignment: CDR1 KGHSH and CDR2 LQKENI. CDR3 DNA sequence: TGTGCCAGCTCAACCATCGGGGGGGGATCTGGGGCCAACGTCCTGACTTTC. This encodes CASSTIGGGSGANVLTF.